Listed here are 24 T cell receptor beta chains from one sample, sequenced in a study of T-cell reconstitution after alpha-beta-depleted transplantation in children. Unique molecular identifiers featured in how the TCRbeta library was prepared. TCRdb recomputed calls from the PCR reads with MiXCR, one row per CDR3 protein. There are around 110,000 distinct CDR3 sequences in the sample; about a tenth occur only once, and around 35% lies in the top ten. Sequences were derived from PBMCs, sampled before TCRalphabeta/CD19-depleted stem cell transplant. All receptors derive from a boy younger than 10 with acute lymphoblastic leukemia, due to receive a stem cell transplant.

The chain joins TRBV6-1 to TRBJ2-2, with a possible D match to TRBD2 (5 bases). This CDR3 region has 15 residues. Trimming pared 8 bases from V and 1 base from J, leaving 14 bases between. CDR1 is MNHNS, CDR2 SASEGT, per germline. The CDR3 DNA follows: TGTGCCAGCTCCTCGCGCCGGGGGAACACCGGGGAGCTGTTTTTT. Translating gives CASSSRRGNTGELFF.

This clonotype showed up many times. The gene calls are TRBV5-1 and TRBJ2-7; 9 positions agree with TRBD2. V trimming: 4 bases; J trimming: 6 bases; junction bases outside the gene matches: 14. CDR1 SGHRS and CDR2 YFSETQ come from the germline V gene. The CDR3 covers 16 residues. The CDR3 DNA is TGCGCCAGCAGCCTGGGGGCGGGAGGGCCAGTCGGCGAGCAGTACTTC. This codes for CASSLGAGGPVGEQYF.

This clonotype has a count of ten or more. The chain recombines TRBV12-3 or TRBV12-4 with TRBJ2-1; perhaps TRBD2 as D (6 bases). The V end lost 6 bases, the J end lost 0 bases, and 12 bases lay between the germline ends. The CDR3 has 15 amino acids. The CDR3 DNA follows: TGTGCCAGCAGCCTCTCGCGGGGCTCCTACAATGAGCAGTTCTTC. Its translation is CASSLSRGSYNEQFF.

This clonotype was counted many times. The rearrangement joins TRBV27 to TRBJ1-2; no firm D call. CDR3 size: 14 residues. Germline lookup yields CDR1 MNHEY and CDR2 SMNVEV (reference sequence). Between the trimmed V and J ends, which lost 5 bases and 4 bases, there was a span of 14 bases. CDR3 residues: CASSLGPSTYGYTF. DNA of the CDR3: TGTGCCAGCAGTCTCGGGCCATCTACCTATGGCTACACCTTC.

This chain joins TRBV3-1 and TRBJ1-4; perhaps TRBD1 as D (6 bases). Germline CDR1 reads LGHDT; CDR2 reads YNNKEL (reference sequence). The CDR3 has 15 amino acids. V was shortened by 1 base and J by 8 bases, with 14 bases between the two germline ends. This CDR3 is CASSQGQVLAEKLFF. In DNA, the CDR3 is TGTGCCAGCAGCCAAGGACAGGTGTTAGCGGAAAAACTGTTTTTT.

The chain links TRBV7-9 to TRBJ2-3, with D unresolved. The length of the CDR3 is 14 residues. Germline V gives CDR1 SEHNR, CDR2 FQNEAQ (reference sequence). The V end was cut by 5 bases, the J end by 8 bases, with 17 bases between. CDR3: CASSHSETFGTQYF. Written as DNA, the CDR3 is TGTGCCAGCAGCCATAGTGAGACTTTCGGTACGCAGTATTTT.

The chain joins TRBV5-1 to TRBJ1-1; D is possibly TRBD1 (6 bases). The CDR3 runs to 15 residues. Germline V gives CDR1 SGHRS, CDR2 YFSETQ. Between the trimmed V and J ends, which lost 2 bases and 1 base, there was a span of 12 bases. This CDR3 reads CASSLQRGRNTEAFF. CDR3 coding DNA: TGCGCCAGCAGCTTACAAAGGGGGAGGAACACTGAAGCTTTCTTT.

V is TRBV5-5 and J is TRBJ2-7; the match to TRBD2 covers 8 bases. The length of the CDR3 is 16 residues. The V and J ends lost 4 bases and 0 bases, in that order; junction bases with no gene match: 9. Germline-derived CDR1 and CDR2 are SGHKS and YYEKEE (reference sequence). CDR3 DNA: TGTGCCAGCAGCCATAACATAGCGGGGAGCTCCTACGAGCAGTACTTC. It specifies CASSHNIAGSSYEQYF.

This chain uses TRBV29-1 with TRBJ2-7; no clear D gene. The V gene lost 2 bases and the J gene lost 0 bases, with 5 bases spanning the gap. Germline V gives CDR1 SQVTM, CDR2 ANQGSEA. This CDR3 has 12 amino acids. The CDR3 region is CSVERDSYEQYF. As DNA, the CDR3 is TGCAGCGTTGAAAGGGACTCCTACGAGCAGTACTTC.

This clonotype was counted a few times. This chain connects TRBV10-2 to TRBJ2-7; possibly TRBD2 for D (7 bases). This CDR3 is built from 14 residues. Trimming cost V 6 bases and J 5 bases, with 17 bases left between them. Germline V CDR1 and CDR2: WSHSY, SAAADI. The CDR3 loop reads CASRELAKGDEQYF. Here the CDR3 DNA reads TGCGCCAGCAGAGAACTAGCGAAGGGGGACGAGCAGTACTTC.

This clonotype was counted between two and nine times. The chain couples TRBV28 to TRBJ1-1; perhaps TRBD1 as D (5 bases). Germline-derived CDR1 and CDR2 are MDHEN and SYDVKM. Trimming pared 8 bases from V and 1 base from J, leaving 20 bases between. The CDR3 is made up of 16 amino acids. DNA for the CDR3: TGTGCCAGCCCCCTTAATGTAGGGGATGGGAACACTGAAGCTTTCTTT. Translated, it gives CASPLNVGDGNTEAFF.

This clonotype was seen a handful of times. The CDR3 coding sequence is TGCGCCAGCAGCTCTCCTGACAGATCCTACGAGCAGTACTTC. It is translated as CASSSPDRSYEQYF. V and J are TRBV5-1 and TRBJ2-7; maybe TRBD1 (5 bases). CDR1 is SGHRS and CDR2 is YFSETQ in the germline V gene. The CDR3 totals 14 residues. V was pared by 3 bases and J by 1 base, with 11 bases between.

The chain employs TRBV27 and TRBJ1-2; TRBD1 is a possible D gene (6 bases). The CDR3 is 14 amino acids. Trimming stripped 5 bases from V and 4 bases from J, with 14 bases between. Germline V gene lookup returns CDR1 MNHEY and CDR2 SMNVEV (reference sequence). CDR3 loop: CASSTTGSGYGYTF. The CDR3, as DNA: TGTGCCAGCAGTACCACAGGGTCGGGCTATGGCTACACCTTC.

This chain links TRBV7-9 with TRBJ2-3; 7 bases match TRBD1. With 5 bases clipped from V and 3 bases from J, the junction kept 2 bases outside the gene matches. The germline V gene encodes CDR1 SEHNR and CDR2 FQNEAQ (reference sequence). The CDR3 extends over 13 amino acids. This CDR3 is CASSTGVTDTQYF. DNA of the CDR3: TGTGCCAGCAGCACAGGGGTAACAGATACGCAGTATTTT.

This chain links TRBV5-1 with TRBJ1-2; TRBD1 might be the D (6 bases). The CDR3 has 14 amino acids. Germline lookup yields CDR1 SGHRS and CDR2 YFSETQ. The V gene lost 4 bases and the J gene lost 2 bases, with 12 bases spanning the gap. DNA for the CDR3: TGCGCCAGCAGCCGGGACACTCTCAACTATGGCTACACCTTC. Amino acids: CASSRDTLNYGYTF. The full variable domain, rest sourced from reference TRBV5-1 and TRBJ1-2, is KAGVTQTPRYLIKTRGQQVTLSCSPISGHRSVSWYQQTPGQGLQFLFEYFSETQRNKGNFPGRFSGRQFSNSRSEMNVSTLELGDSALYLCASSRDTLNYGYTFGSGTRLTVV.

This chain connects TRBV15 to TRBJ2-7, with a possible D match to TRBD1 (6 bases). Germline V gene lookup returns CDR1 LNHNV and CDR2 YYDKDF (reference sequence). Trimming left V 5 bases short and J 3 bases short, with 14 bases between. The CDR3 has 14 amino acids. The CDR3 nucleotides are TGTGCCACCAGCCGAACAGGGAACGGCTACGAGCAGTACTTC. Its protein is CATSRTGNGYEQYF.

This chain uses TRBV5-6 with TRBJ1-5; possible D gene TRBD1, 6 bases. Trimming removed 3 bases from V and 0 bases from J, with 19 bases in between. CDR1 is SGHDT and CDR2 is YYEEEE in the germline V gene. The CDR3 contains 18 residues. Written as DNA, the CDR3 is TGTGCCAGCAGCTCCACAACGGGACAAGCTTATAGCAATCAGCCCCAGCATTTT. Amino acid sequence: CASSSTTGQAYSNQPQHF.

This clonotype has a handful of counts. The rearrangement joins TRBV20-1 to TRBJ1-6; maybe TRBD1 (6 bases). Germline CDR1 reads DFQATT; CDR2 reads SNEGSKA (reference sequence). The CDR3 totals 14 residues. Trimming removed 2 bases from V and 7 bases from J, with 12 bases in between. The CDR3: CSARIRGQNSPLHF. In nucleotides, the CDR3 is TGCAGTGCTAGAATCAGGGGCCAGAATTCACCCCTCCACTTT.

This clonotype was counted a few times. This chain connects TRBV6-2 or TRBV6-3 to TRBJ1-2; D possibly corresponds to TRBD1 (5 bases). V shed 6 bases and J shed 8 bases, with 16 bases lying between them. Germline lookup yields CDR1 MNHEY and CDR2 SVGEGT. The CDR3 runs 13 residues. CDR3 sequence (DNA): TGTGCCAGCAGGTCCGGGACCGCAGGCGGCTACACCTTC. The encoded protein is CASRSGTAGGYTF.

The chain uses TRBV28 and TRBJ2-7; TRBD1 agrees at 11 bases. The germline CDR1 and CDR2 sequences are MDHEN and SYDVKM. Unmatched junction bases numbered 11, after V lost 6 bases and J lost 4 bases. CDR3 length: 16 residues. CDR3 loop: CASRLWSGTGGYEQYF. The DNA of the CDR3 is TGTGCCAGCAGACTATGGTCCGGGACAGGGGGTTACGAGCAGTACTTC.

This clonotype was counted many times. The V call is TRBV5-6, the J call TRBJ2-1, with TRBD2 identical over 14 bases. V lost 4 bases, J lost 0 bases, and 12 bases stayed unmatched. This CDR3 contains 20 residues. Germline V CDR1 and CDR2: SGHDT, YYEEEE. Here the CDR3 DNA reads TGTGCCAGCAGCGGACTACCGGGACTAGCGGGAGCCCGCTCCTACAATGAGCAGTTCTTC. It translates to CASSGLPGLAGARSYNEQFF.

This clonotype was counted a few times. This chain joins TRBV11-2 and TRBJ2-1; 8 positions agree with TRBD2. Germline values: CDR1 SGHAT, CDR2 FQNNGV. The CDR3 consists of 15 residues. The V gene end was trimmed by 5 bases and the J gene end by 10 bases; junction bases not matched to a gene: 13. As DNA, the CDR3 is TGTGCCAGCAGCCGTGGGACTAGGGTATCTGGGGAGCAGTTCTTC. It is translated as CASSRGTRVSGEQFF.

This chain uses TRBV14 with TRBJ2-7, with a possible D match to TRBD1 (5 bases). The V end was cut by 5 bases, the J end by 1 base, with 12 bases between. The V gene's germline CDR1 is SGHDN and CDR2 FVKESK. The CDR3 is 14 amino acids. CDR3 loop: CASSFSTVSYEQYF. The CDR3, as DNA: TGTGCCAGCAGCTTCTCGACAGTGTCCTACGAGCAGTACTTC.

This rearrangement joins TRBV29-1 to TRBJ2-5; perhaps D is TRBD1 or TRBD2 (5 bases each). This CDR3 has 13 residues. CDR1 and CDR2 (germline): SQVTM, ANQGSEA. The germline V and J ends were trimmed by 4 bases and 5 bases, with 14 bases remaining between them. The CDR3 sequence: CSVVPGTGETQYF. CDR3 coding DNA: TGCAGCGTTGTCCCAGGGACGGGCGAGACCCAGTACTTC.